This TCR beta chain was found in a study of control samples from healthy donors and cancer patients. The CDR3 runs to 14 residues. Trimming left V 5 bases short and J 3 bases short, with 14 bases between. CDR1 is LNHDA and CDR2 is SQIVND in the germline V gene (reference sequence). Here immunoSEQ multiplex PCR was the method, and the copy in TCRdb shows in-frame clones only, minus some. The sample has about 130,000 clones, roughly 84% seen once; the top ten hold around 3%. The sequenced material came from blood. The TCR originated in a man in his fifties or sixties in good health. The chain couples TRBV19 to TRBJ2-7; D not resolved. CDR3: CASSVGILVYEQYF. CDR3 nucleotide sequence: TGTGCCAGTAGTGTGGGCATATTGGTCTACGAGCAGTACTTC.